These T cell receptor beta chains were read from a single sample in a study of graft-versus-host responses after intestinal transplantation. The data were produced by immunoSEQ multiplex PCR, yet TCRdb's version contains in-frame clones alone and is incomplete. The sample has over 100,000 clones; around nine tenths are singletons. The antigens for these receptors are not known. Specimen: unstimulated CD4+ T cells sorted from spleen or lymph node cells, collected before transplant. The receptors here all came from a human donor who was the organ donor for an intestinal transplant. CDR3s include the opening cysteine and the closing phenylalanine or tryptophan. A D gene is named only where the DNA matches it firmly. Size is stated for part of the rows, as once, few or many counts, or as a class when the clone is expanded.

clone size: NA; J gene: TRBJ2-1; V gene: TRBV9; D gene: NA; CDR3 DNA: TGTGCCAGCAGCGTAGGAAGTTCGGTCCGATCCAATGAGCAGTTCTTC; CDR3 protein: CASSVGSSVRSNEQFF
clone size: NA; J gene: TRBJ1-4; V gene: TRBV27; D gene: TRBD1; CDR3 DNA: TGTGCCAGCAGTTTGAGGACAGGGGGAGAAGAAAAACTGTTTTTT; CDR3 protein: CASSLRTGGEEKLFF
clone size: NA; J gene: TRBJ1-1; V gene: TRBV4-3; D gene: NA; CDR3 DNA: TGCGCCAGCAGCCAATTCCCTAGGAACACTGAAGCTTTCTTT; CDR3 protein: CASSQFPRNTEAFF
clone size: NA; J gene: TRBJ1-5; V gene: TRBV28; D gene: NA; CDR3 DNA: TGTGCCAGCATGACGGCGGACTGGAATCAGCCCCAGCATTTT; CDR3 protein: CASMTADWNQPQHF
clone size: NA; J gene: TRBJ2-7; V gene: TRBV13; D gene: NA; CDR3 DNA: TGTGCCAGCAGCTTAGGAGCTAGCGCTGCCTACGAGCAGTACTTC; CDR3 protein: CASSLGASAAYEQYF
clone size: NA; J gene: TRBJ1-1; V gene: TRBV5-5; D gene: NA; CDR3 DNA: TGTGCCAGCAGCTTGGTCGGATTTATGAACACTGAAGCTTTCTTT; CDR3 protein: CASSLVGFMNTEAFF
clone size: NA; J gene: TRBJ1-2; V gene: TRBV7-9; D gene: NA; CDR3 DNA: TGTGCCAGCAGCTTAGATAGCTATGGCTACACCTTC; CDR3 protein: CASSLDSYGYTF
clone size: NA; J gene: TRBJ2-7; V gene: TRBV5-4; D gene: TRBD2; CDR3 DNA: TGTGCCAGCAGCTTTGGCGGGGGGACCTACGAGCAGTACTTC; CDR3 protein: CASSFGGGTYEQYF
clone size: NA; J gene: TRBJ2-7; V gene: TRBV6-5; D gene: TRBD1; CDR3 DNA: TGTGCCAGCAGTCATGACAGGGGGCTAATCGAGCAGTACTTC; CDR3 protein: CASSHDRGLIEQYF
clone size: few; J gene: TRBJ2-3; V gene: TRBV10-1; D gene: TRBD2; CDR3 DNA: TGCGCCAGCAGTGAGGGACTAGCGGGAGATACGCAGTATTTT; CDR3 protein: CASSEGLAGDTQYF
clone size: once; J gene: TRBJ2-7; V gene: TRBV7-8; D gene: NA; CDR3 DNA: TGTGCCAGCAACAAAGGCCCGACGGGATACGAGCAGTACTTC; CDR3 protein: CASNKGPTGYEQYF
clone size: NA; J gene: TRBJ2-2; V gene: TRBV9; D gene: NA; CDR3 DNA: TGTGCCAGCAGCCTTAATACAGGGTTCGGGGAGCTGTTTTTT; CDR3 protein: CASSLNTGFGELFF
clone size: NA; J gene: TRBJ2-3; V gene: TRBV7-9; D gene: TRBD1; CDR3 DNA: TGTGCCAGCAGCTCATACAGGGGGCTGGTTAGAACAGATACGCAGTATTTT; CDR3 protein: CASSSYRGLVRTDTQYF
clone size: NA; J gene: TRBJ2-1; V gene: TRBV7-3; D gene: NA; CDR3 DNA: TGTGCCAGCAGTCCCTCCGGGACTTTACTCTACAATGAGCAGTTCTTC; CDR3 protein: CASSPSGTLLYNEQFF
clone size: NA; J gene: TRBJ2-3; V gene: TRBV15; D gene: NA; CDR3 DNA: TGTGCCACCGGGCTAGCGCCTCGGGATACGCAGTATTTT; CDR3 protein: CATGLAPRDTQYF
clone size: NA; J gene: TRBJ1-2; V gene: TRBV10-3; D gene: TRBD1; CDR3 DNA: TGTGCCATCAGGACAGGGCCCTATGGCTACACCTTC; CDR3 protein: CAIRTGPYGYTF
clone size: NA; J gene: TRBJ2-1; V gene: TRBV4-1; D gene: TRBD2; CDR3 DNA: TGCGCCAGCAGGGTAGCGGGATTCTACAATGAGCAGTTCTTC; CDR3 protein: CASRVAGFYNEQFF
clone size: NA; J gene: TRBJ1-1; V gene: TRBV7-6; D gene: NA; CDR3 DNA: TGTGCCAGCAGCGACAGGAACACTGAAGCTTTCTTT; CDR3 protein: CASSDRNTEAFF
clone size: NA; J gene: TRBJ1-1; V gene: TRBV14; D gene: NA; CDR3 DNA: TGTGCCAGCAGCCAAGAGAGGCAGGGTAGCAACACTGAAGCTTTCTTT; CDR3 protein: CASSQERQGSNTEAFF
clone size: NA; J gene: TRBJ1-1; V gene: TRBV28; D gene: TRBD1; CDR3 DNA: TGTGCCAGCACCCACGGGACAGGGAGGAACACTGAAGCTTTCTTT; CDR3 protein: CASTHGTGRNTEAFF
clone size: once; J gene: TRBJ1-1; V gene: TRBV19; D gene: NA; CDR3 DNA: TGTGCCAGTACCTCCCCCCCCGGGGGGAACACTGAAGCTTTCTTT; CDR3 protein: CASTSPPGGNTEAFF
clone size: NA; J gene: TRBJ1-1; V gene: TRBV28; D gene: NA; CDR3 DNA: TGTGCCAGCAGCCCCCCGTGGAACACTGAAGCTTTCTTT; CDR3 protein: CASSPPWNTEAFF
clone size: NA; J gene: TRBJ2-3; V gene: TRBV4-2; D gene: TRBD2; CDR3 DNA: TGTGCCAGCAGCCAAGATATCCTAGCGGCCACAGATACGCAGTATTTT; CDR3 protein: CASSQDILAATDTQYF
clone size: NA; J gene: TRBJ2-7; V gene: TRBV7-2; D gene: TRBD1; CDR3 DNA: TGTGCCAGCAGCTCAGGGGGCTCCTACGAGCAGTACTTC; CDR3 protein: CASSSGGSYEQYF
clone size: NA; J gene: TRBJ2-3; V gene: TRBV19; D gene: TRBD2; CDR3 DNA: TGTGCCAGTAGCAACCGGGACTACACAGATACGCAGTATTTT; CDR3 protein: CASSNRDYTDTQYF
clone size: NA; J gene: TRBJ1-1; V gene: TRBV5-1; D gene: NA; CDR3 DNA: TGCGCCAGCAGCTTGTGGCAGATGAACACTGAAGCTTTCTTT; CDR3 protein: CASSLWQMNTEAFF
clone size: NA; J gene: TRBJ2-7; V gene: TRBV7-9; D gene: TRBD1; CDR3 DNA: TGTGCCAGCAGCGCACAGGGACAGACCGAGCAGTACTTC; CDR3 protein: CASSAQGQTEQYF
clone size: NA; J gene: TRBJ2-1; V gene: TRBV28; D gene: NA; CDR3 DNA: TGTGCCAGCAGTTTATATCAGCGGGAGCAGTTCTTC; CDR3 protein: CASSLYQREQFF
clone size: NA; J gene: TRBJ1-4; V gene: TRBV18; D gene: NA; CDR3 DNA: TGTGCCAGCTCACCACTGGGACGGCATAATGAAAAACTGTTTTTT; CDR3 protein: CASSPLGRHNEKLFF
clone size: NA; J gene: TRBJ2-1; V gene: TRBV11-2; D gene: TRBD1; CDR3 DNA: TGTGCCAGCAGCTTTATATTCACCCCGACAGGGCGATTTTACAATGAGCAGTTCTTC; CDR3 protein: CASSFIFTPTGRFYNEQFF
clone size: NA; J gene: TRBJ1-4; V gene: TRBV30; D gene: NA; CDR3 DNA: TGTGCCTGGAGCCCGAGTCTAAATGAAAAACTGTTTTTT; CDR3 protein: CAWSPSLNEKLFF
clone size: NA; J gene: TRBJ1-3; V gene: TRBV25-1; D gene: NA; CDR3 DNA: TGTGCCAGCAGTGAAACTGGCTCCGGAAACACCATATATTTT; CDR3 protein: CASSETGSGNTIYF
clone size: NA; J gene: TRBJ2-6; V gene: TRBV6-6; D gene: NA; CDR3 DNA: TGTGCCAGCACCTACAAAGCTGGGGCCAACGTCCTGACTTTC; CDR3 protein: CASTYKAGANVLTF
clone size: NA; J gene: TRBJ2-6; V gene: TRBV5-4; D gene: NA; CDR3 DNA: TGTGCCAGCAGCGGGACTCGCTCTGGGGCCAACGTCCTGACTTTC; CDR3 protein: CASSGTRSGANVLTF
clone size: NA; J gene: TRBJ1-2; V gene: TRBV28; D gene: NA; CDR3 DNA: TGTGCCAGCAGTTTTAGAGGCTATGGCTACACCTTC; CDR3 protein: CASSFRGYGYTF
clone size: NA; J gene: TRBJ2-7; V gene: TRBV7-2; D gene: NA; CDR3 DNA: TGTGCCAGCAGCTACGACAGAAAATACGAGCAGTACTTC; CDR3 protein: CASSYDRKYEQYF
clone size: NA; J gene: TRBJ2-5; V gene: TRBV18; D gene: NA; CDR3 DNA: TGTGCCAGCTCACCATTTCCAGAGACCCAGTACTTC; CDR3 protein: CASSPFPETQYF
clone size: once; J gene: TRBJ1-2; V gene: TRBV19; D gene: NA; CDR3 DNA: TGTGCCAGTAGTAATCCGGCCGTCGGCTATGGCTACACCTTC; CDR3 protein: CASSNPAVGYGYTF
clone size: NA; J gene: TRBJ2-3; V gene: TRBV7-9; D gene: TRBD2; CDR3 DNA: TGTGCCAGCAGCTCGACTAGCGGGGATACGCAGTATTTT; CDR3 protein: CASSSTSGDTQYF
clone size: NA; J gene: TRBJ1-4; V gene: TRBV11-2; D gene: NA; CDR3 DNA: TGTGCCAGCAGCTTCTACACAGGGTTTGGGAAGGAAAAACTGTTTTTT; CDR3 protein: CASSFYTGFGKEKLFF
clone size: once; J gene: TRBJ1-5; V gene: TRBV19; D gene: NA; CDR3 DNA: TGTGCCAGTAGTCGCATGAGCAATCAGCCCCAGCATTTT; CDR3 protein: CASSRMSNQPQHF
clone size: NA; J gene: TRBJ2-7; V gene: TRBV5-1; D gene: NA; CDR3 DNA: TGCGCCAGCAGCTTGGTGATCGGGGGCTCCTACGAGCAGTACTTC; CDR3 protein: CASSLVIGGSYEQYF
clone size: once; J gene: TRBJ1-2; V gene: TRBV4-1; D gene: NA; CDR3 DNA: TGCGCCAGCAGCCAAGACCGGGGGGCATTCAATGGCTACACCTTC; CDR3 protein: CASSQDRGAFNGYTF
clone size: NA; J gene: TRBJ2-7; V gene: TRBV4-1; D gene: NA; CDR3 DNA: TGCGCCAGCAGCCAACCCCGGGTGGGTTCCGAGCAGTACTTC; CDR3 protein: CASSQPRVGSEQYF
clone size: NA; J gene: TRBJ2-5; V gene: TRBV7-9; D gene: NA; CDR3 DNA: TGTGCCAGCAGCTCATCGAGCTCGGGGGGCGAGACCCAGTACTTC; CDR3 protein: CASSSSSSGGETQYF
clone size: few; J gene: TRBJ2-7; V gene: TRBV18; D gene: NA; CDR3 DNA: TGTGCCAGCTCACCAGAAGGGGTTGGGCAGTACTTC; CDR3 protein: CASSPEGVGQYF